The entry that follows covers one T cell receptor (beta chain) sequence. The antigen is undetermined. Germline-derived CDR1 and CDR2 are LGHNA and YNFKEQ. The CDR3 has 15 amino acids. V was trimmed by 3 bases and J by 4 bases, leaving 15 bases between them. The data were obtained in a study of shared clonotypes between healthy human individuals. Broader study findings: Limitation of the genetic and exposure-history diversity represented came from the few donors.

Measured with immunoSEQ multiplex PCR; TCRdb has only the in-frame clones, and not every one. The data show 2 million to 3 million clones, roughly 93% seen once. The source is a man younger than 35 in good health. Some clones in this sample may be carry-over from other donors' samples. The chain employs TRBV4-2 and TRBJ1-2; TRBD1 is a possible D gene (5 bases). Input material: naive CD4+ T cells from PBMCs. As for subset: CD45RA+ positively selected. The CDR3, as DNA: TGTGCCAGCAGCCATGCGGGGACGGAACTCTATGGCTACACCTTC. This encodes CASSHAGTELYGYTF.